Listed below are T cell receptor beta chains from one sample, sequenced in a study of shared clonotypes between healthy human individuals. Sequencing was performed with immunoSEQ multiplex PCR; in TCRdb, only in-frame clones are kept and a portion is missing. The profile shows some 580,000 clones, nearly 98% of them singletons. The sequencing input was naive CD8+ T cells sorted from blood. The receptors here all came from a man between 25 and 39 years old in good health. The CDR3 runs from the conserved cysteine through the conserved F or W. The D gene is left open where the match is weak. Clone size is not always given. Where it is, it says once, few, many or a class for expanded clones.

D gene	V gene	clone size	J gene	CDR3 DNA	CDR3 protein
TRBD1	TRBV29-1	.	TRBJ2-1	TGCAGCACGACAGGGCGCGGCAATGAGCAGTTCTTC	CSTTGRGNEQFF
.	TRBV28	.	TRBJ1-2	TGTGCCAGCAGCACCGGGGTCGCCGGTGGGCGCTACACCTTC	CASSTGVAGGRYTF
.	TRBV19	.	TRBJ1-1	TGTGCCAGTATTTTAGGTTCCGGCATCCCGACTGAAGCTTTCTTT	CASILGSGIPTEAFF
TRBD2	TRBV9	.	TRBJ2-7	TGTGCCAGCAGCGCCGAGGGACTAGCGGGATTCCCTCAGTACTTC	CASSAEGLAGFPQYF
TRBD1	TRBV28	.	TRBJ2-2	TGTGCCAGCACCCGACAGGGGGACACCGGGGAGCTGTTTTTT	CASTRQGDTGELFF
.	TRBV11-2	.	TRBJ2-7	TGTGCCAGCAGCTTAGGTGTAGGGGACTACGAGCAGTACTTC	CASSLGVGDYEQYF
TRBD2	TRBV9	.	TRBJ2-2	TGTGCCAGCAGCGCCTCAAGGGTAAGCGGGGCACTCACCGGGGAGCTGTTTTTT	CASSASRVSGALTGELFF
.	TRBV5-4	.	TRBJ2-7	TGTGCCAGCAGCCTCGGTACACAATACGAGCAGTACTTC	CASSLGTQYEQYF
.	TRBV6-5	.	TRBJ1-2	TGTGCCAGCAGTTACTCCTACGGGAATGGCTACACCTTC	CASSYSYGNGYTF
TRBD1	TRBV9	.	TRBJ2-7	TGTGCCAGCAGCCCGCGGGGCAGGGGGCTCTCCTACGAGCAGTACTTC	CASSPRGRGLSYEQYF
TRBD2	TRBV9	.	TRBJ2-3	TGTGCCAGCAGCGGCCCCCCTAGCGGAGCCACAGATACGCAGTATTTT	CASSGPPSGATDTQYF
.	TRBV27	.	TRBJ1-1	TGTGCCAGCAGTTTCGGGGGGCTAACTGAAGCTTTCTTT	CASSFGGLTEAFF
.	TRBV27	.	TRBJ2-2	TGTGCCAGCAGTTCCCACACCGGGGAGCTGTTTTTT	CASSSHTGELFF
.	TRBV6-5	once	TRBJ2-1	TGTGCCAGCAGTTACTCGGCAGGGTTCGATGAGCAGTTCTTC	CASSYSAGFDEQFF
.	TRBV6-6	.	TRBJ2-7	TGTGCCAGCAGTTACAACTACGAGCAGTACTTC	CASSYNYEQYF
.	TRBV6-1	.	TRBJ2-7	TGTGCCAGCAGCGTGTGGCGTCAGGGCTACGAGCAGTACTTC	CASSVWRQGYEQYF
.	TRBV19	once	TRBJ2-1	TGTGCCAGTAGTTTGGAGTCCTACAATGAGCAGTTCTTC	CASSLESYNEQFF